This entry lists 25 T cell receptor beta chains sequenced from one sample in a study of shared clonotypes between healthy human individuals. This table comes from immunoSEQ multiplex PCR, and its TCRdb copy is limited to in-frame clones, with some not included. The sample lists some 580,000 clones, nearly 98% occurring once. Naive CD8 cells lacked CD45RO, underwent positive selection for CCR7 and left out terminally differentiated effector memory CD45RA+ cells. The sequenced material came from naive CD8+ T cells sorted from blood. These receptors all come from a young man in good health.

The chain couples TRBV4-1 to TRBJ2-1; 7 bases fit TRBD1. V was clipped by 4 bases and J by 8 bases; unmatched bases: 5. Germline V gene sequence: CDR1 MGHRA, CDR2 YSYEKL. The CDR3 sequence is 13 residues long. CDR3 nucleotides: TGCGCCAGCAGCCTCGGACAGGTCGATGAGCAGTTCTTC. Translation gives CASSLGQVDEQFF.

This rearrangement joins TRBV6-1 to TRBJ2-7, with TRBD1 identical over 7 bases. Trimming cost V 0 bases and J 2 bases; bases outside gene matches: 4. The V gene's germline CDR1 is MNHNS and CDR2 SASEGT. This CDR3 region has 15 residues. This CDR3 is CASSEAPGTAYEQYF. CDR3 sequence (DNA): TGTGCCAGCAGTGAAGCTCCTGGGACAGCCTACGAGCAGTACTTC.

The rearrangement joins TRBV27 to TRBJ2-7, with 12 bases identical to TRBD2. V shed 8 bases, J shed 3 bases, and the junction held 8 bases outside the gene matches. The CDR3 sequence is 15 residues long. The germline V gene has CDR1 MNHEY and CDR2 SMNVEV (reference sequence). The CDR3 sequence is CASRRTSGRLYEQYF. The CDR3 DNA reads as TGTGCCAGCCGACGAACTAGCGGGAGGCTCTACGAGCAGTACTTC.

The chain couples TRBV4-3 to TRBJ2-1; 9 positions agree with TRBD1. V was clipped by 1 base and J by 5 bases; unmatched bases: 9. The CDR3 has 17 amino acids. Germline CDR1 reads LGHNA; CDR2 reads YSLEER. The DNA for the CDR3 is TGCGCCAGCAGCCAAGTCCCCCGGACAGGGGTGGACAATGAGCAGTTCTTC. Protein: CASSQVPRTGVDNEQFF.

Turning to this clone: This specimen includes other DNA sequences encoding the same CDR3. V and J are TRBV9 and TRBJ2-7; 7 nucleotides match TRBD2. This CDR3 region has 14 residues. Germline CDR1 reads SGDLS; CDR2 reads YYNGEE. Trimming removed 0 bases from V and 4 bases from J; junction bases left unmatched: 4. This CDR3 reads CASSVGSSGYEQYF. Here the CDR3 DNA reads TGTGCCAGCAGCGTAGGTTCTAGCGGATACGAGCAGTACTTC. The variable domain in full, with the rest retrieved from reference TRBV9 and TRBJ2-7, is DSGVTQTPKHLITATGQRVTLRCSPRSGDLSVYWYQQSLDQGLQFLIQYYNGEERAKGNILERFSAQQFPDLHSELNLSSLELGDSALYFCASSVGSSGYEQYFGPGTRLTVT.

The rearrangement joins TRBV9 to TRBJ1-1, with TRBD1 identical over 11 bases. Germline lookup yields CDR1 SGDLS and CDR2 YYNGEE. After removal of 3 bases from V and 0 bases from J, the junction contained 7 bases not matched to a gene. The CDR3 totals 17 residues. For the CDR3, the DNA is TGTGCCAGCAGCGCGCTAGGACAGGGGGCGGTGAACACTGAAGCTTTCTTT. Protein sequence: CASSALGQGAVNTEAFF.

The gene calls are TRBV11-2 and TRBJ2-7, with 10 bases fitting TRBD2. CDR1 and CDR2 from the germline V gene are SGHAT and FQNNGV. CDR3 length: 15 amino acids. The ends lost 5 bases at V and 0 bases at J; junction bases unmatched: 4. This CDR3 is CASSEGLADSYEQYF. The CDR3 DNA follows: TGTGCCAGCAGCGAAGGACTAGCGGACTCCTACGAGCAGTACTTC.

About this clone: Compared with germline, one end of the junction differs, possibly owing to a read error. The rearrangement joins TRBV9 to TRBJ1-1; unclear D gene. Germline V lookup: CDR1 SGDLS, CDR2 YYNGEE. CDR3 length equals 8 residues. The CDR3 nucleotides are TGTGCCAGCAGCCCCCGGAGCTTT. Translated, it gives CASSPRSF.

The rearrangement links TRBV21-1 to TRBJ2-2; the listed D gene, TRBD2, was not tested against the DNA. TRBV21-1 is classified as a pseudogene. The CDR3 loop spans 17 amino acids. CDR3 sequence reads: CASSKAPGRSDAGELFF. CDR3 bases: TGTGCCAGCAGCAAAGCTCCCGGGAGGAGTGACGCCGGGGAGCTGTTTTTT.

This chain links TRBV11-2 with TRBJ2-7; a weak D match, TRBD2 (5 bases). The CDR3 length is 13 residues. Trimming took 3 bases from V and 4 from J, leaving 10 bases between them. The germline gives CDR1 SGHAT, CDR2 FQNNGV. CDR3 DNA: TGTGCCAGCAGCTTCCACCGGGGATACGAGCAGTACTTC. It yields the protein CASSFHRGYEQYF.

This chain uses TRBV9 with TRBJ2-3, with 8 bases aligning to TRBD2. Germline V CDR1 and CDR2: SGDLS, YYNGEE. V shed 0 bases and J 6 bases; nucleotides not matched to a gene: 6. This CDR3 comprises 15 residues. The CDR3 here is CASSVGGLVSDTQYF. The DNA for the CDR3 is TGTGCCAGCAGCGTAGGGGGACTAGTATCGGATACGCAGTATTTT.

The CDR3 region is CASALGAGSTDTQYF. The CDR3 DNA follows: TGTGCTAGTGCCCTGGGGGCGGGATCCACAGATACGCAGTATTTT. V and J are TRBV12-5 and TRBJ2-3; D possibly uses TRBD1 or TRBD2 (6 bases each). V dropped 7 bases and J dropped 2 bases, with 16 bases sitting between them. The germline V gene encodes CDR1 LGHNT and CDR2 FRNRAP. The CDR3 has 15 residues.

The chain links TRBV11-2 to TRBJ2-2; D might be TRBD2 (5 bases). This CDR3 comprises 15 residues. V lost 5 bases and J lost 5, with 15 bases in between. Germline V gives CDR1 SGHAT, CDR2 FQNNGV. This CDR3 reads CASSPTGVGTGELFF. The CDR3 coding sequence is TGTGCCAGCAGCCCGACCGGGGTGGGTACCGGGGAGCTGTTTTTT.

V gene TRBV7-9 combines with J gene TRBJ2-1, with TRBD2 matching 11 bases. Germline CDR1 is SEHNR and CDR2 is FQNEAQ (reference sequence). The length of the CDR3 is 18 residues. Unmatched junction bases numbered 9, after V lost 4 bases and J lost 1 base. This chain's CDR3 is CASSSLAGGLPSYNEQFF. CDR3 in DNA: TGTGCCAGCAGCTCCCTAGCGGGAGGCCTTCCTTCCTACAATGAGCAGTTCTTC.

The sample holds one count of this clone. The V and J genes are TRBV4-1 and TRBJ2-1, with TRBD1 matching over 9 bases. This CDR3 comprises 15 residues. Germline trimming cut 4 bases from V and 3 bases from J; bases unmatched to any gene: 4. Germline CDR1 MGHRA, CDR2 YSYEKL. As DNA, the CDR3 is TGCGCCAGCAGCCCGGACAGGGGCAACTACAATGAGCAGTTCTTC. This codes for CASSPDRGNYNEQFF.

The chain carries TRBV5-4 and TRBJ2-3; TRBD1 matches 7 bases. V lost 4 bases and J lost 6; bases outside the gene matches: 11. The germline V gene encodes CDR1 SGHNT and CDR2 YYREEE (reference sequence). The CDR3 is 15 residues long. CDR3 sequence reads: CASSEQGGIGDTQYF. Written as DNA, the CDR3 is TGTGCCAGCAGCGAACAAGGGGGCATAGGGGATACGCAGTATTTT.

The rearrangement joins TRBV7-6 to TRBJ2-1, with 7 bases that match TRBD2. From germline, CDR1 is SGHVS and CDR2 FNYEAQ. The CDR3 is 12 residues long. Trimming at V came to 4 bases and at J to 8 bases, leaving 2 bases not matched to a gene. CDR3 nucleotide sequence: TGTGCCAGCAGCTCAACTAGCGATGAGCAGTTCTTC. Amino acid sequence: CASSSTSDEQFF.

V gene TRBV7-6 combines with J gene TRBJ2-5; perhaps TRBD2 as D (6 bases). This CDR3 region has 13 residues. Trimming removed 5 bases from V and 4 bases from J, with 11 bases in between. Germline loops: CDR1 SGHVS, CDR2 FNYEAQ. The CDR3 sequence: CASSIRRGETQYF. Written as DNA, the CDR3 is TGTGCCAGCAGCATTAGGAGGGGAGAGACCCAGTACTTC.

The V and J genes are TRBV11-2 and TRBJ2-1; TRBD2 agrees at 7 bases. Germline CDR1 is SGHAT and CDR2 is FQNNGV. The CDR3 length is 14 residues. Unmatched junction bases numbered 6, after V lost 5 bases and J lost 5 bases. CDR3 protein: CASSPLANHNEQFF. The CDR3 DNA reads TGTGCCAGCAGCCCACTAGCGAATCACAATGAGCAGTTCTTC.

This sequence joins TRBV5-1 and TRBJ2-1, with TRBD1 identical over 10 bases. Germline CDR1 SGHRS, CDR2 YFSETQ. This CDR3 has 16 amino acids. The ends lost 3 bases at V and 0 bases at J; junction bases unmatched: 3. CDR3 in amino acids: CASSWGQGSSYNEQFF. The CDR3 bases are TGCGCCAGCAGCTGGGGACAGGGGAGCTCCTACAATGAGCAGTTCTTC.

V and J are TRBV4-1 and TRBJ2-7; 10 bases fit TRBD1. The CDR3 spans 15 residues. Germline CDR1 reads MGHRA; CDR2 reads YSYEKL. Trimming at V came to 4 bases and at J to 0 bases, leaving 3 bases not matched to a gene. This CDR3 reads CASSPGQGGSYEQYF. The CDR3 DNA reads as TGCGCCAGCAGCCCTGGACAGGGGGGCTCCTACGAGCAGTACTTC.

The J gene is TRBJ1-2, the V gene TRBV9, with D hard to call. The germline gives CDR1 SGDLS, CDR2 YYNGEE. The V end was cut by 3 bases, the J end by 3 bases, with 24 bases between. The CDR3 is made up of 18 amino acids. CDR3 sequence reads: CASSGFGEPPTSDYGYTF. DNA for the CDR3: TGTGCCAGCAGCGGTTTTGGAGAACCTCCCACCTCGGACTATGGCTACACCTTC.

This chain connects TRBV29-1 to TRBJ2-7, with a tentative D call TRBD2 (7 bases). The CDR3 is 14 residues long. Germline V gene data show CDR1 as SQVTM and CDR2 as ANQGSEA. Trimming left V 6 bases short and J 6 bases short, with 21 bases between. The CDR3 DNA follows: TGCAGCGTCACCCGGGACACTGGCGGGGGCGAGCAGTACTTC. It is translated as CSVTRDTGGGEQYF.

V gene TRBV5-1 combines with J gene TRBJ1-4; perhaps TRBD1 as D (6 bases). The germline V gene has CDR1 SGHRS and CDR2 YFSETQ. This CDR3 has 16 amino acids. The germline V and J ends were trimmed by 4 bases and 8 bases, with 21 bases remaining between them. CDR3 amino acids: CASSPLTGADYEKLFF. CDR3 bases: TGCGCCAGCAGCCCCCTGACAGGAGCGGATTACGAAAAACTGTTTTTT. Drawing the rest from reference TRBV5-1 and TRBJ1-4, the complete variable domain is KAGVTQTPRYLIKTRGQQVTLSCSPISGHRSVSWYQQTPGQGLQFLFEYFSETQRNKGNFPGRFSGRQFSNSRSEMNVSTLELGDSALYLCASSPLTGADYEKLFFGSGTQLSVL.

The CDR3 DNA is TGTGCCAGCAGCCAAGATCCACAGGCGATTACAGATACGCAGTATTTT. It codes for CASSQDPQAITDTQYF. The chain employs TRBV4-2 and TRBJ2-3; D might be TRBD1 (5 bases). Germline lookup yields CDR1 LGHNA and CDR2 YNFKEQ. Trimming took 0 bases from V and 3 from J, leaving 13 bases between them. This CDR3 contains 16 residues.